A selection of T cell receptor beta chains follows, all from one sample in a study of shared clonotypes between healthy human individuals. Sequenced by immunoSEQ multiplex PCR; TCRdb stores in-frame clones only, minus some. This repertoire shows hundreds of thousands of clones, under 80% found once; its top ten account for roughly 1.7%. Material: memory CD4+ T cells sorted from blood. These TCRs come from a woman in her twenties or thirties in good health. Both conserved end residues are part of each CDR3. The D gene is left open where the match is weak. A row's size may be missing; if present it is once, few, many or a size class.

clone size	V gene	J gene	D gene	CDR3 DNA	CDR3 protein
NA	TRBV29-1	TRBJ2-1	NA	TGCAGCGTTGAAGACCCGGGACGGGGGTTGAATGAGCAGTTCTTC	CSVEDPGRGLNEQFF
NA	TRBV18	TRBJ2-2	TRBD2	TGTGCCAGCTCACCACAAGGGACTAGCGGGACCGGGGAGCTGTTTTTT	CASSPQGTSGTGELFF
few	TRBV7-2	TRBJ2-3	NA	TGTGCCAGCAGCTTTTCAGGGACCCCAGATACGCAGTATTTT	CASSFSGTPDTQYF
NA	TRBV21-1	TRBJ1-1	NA	TGTGCCAGCAGGCAGACAGGACTTGGGGGGAGGAGGGAAGCTTTCTTT	CASRQTGLGGRREAFF
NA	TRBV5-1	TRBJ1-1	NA	TGCGCCAGCAGCATCGACGGAGGTGAAGCTTTCTTT	CASSIDGGEAFF
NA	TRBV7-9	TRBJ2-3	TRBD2	TGTGCCAGCAGCCAAGAGCGGGACTCAGATACGCAGTATTTT	CASSQERDSDTQYF
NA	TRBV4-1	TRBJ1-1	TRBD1	TGCGCCAGCAGAGGACAGGACACTGAAGCTTTCTTT	CASRGQDTEAFF
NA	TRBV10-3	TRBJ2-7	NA	TGTGCCATCAGTGAGTCGCAGGGAAGCTCCTACGAGCAGTACTTC	CAISESQGSSYEQYF
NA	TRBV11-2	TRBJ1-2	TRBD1	TGTGCCAGCAGCTCAACCGGGACAGCCGGAGTGGGCTACACCTTC	CASSSTGTAGVGYTF
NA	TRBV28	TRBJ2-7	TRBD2	TGTGTCGTGACTAGCGGTCAGAACCCCTACGAGCAGTACTTC	CVVTSGQNPYEQYF
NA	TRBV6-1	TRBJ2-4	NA	TGTGCCAGCAGTGAATTGGGTGGGGGGAACTCAAAAAACATTCAGTACTTC	CASSELGGGNSKNIQYF
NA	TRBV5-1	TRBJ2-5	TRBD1	TGCGCCAGCAGCTTGCCGACAGGGGGTGAGGAGACCCAGTACTTC	CASSLPTGGEETQYF
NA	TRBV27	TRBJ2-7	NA	TGTGCCAGCAGTTCACAGGTTGGAGTTTCCTACGAGCAGTACTTC	CASSSQVGVSYEQYF
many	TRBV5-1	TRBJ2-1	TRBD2	TGCGCCAGCACCTCCGGGACTAGCAATGAGCAGTTCTTC	CASTSGTSNEQFF
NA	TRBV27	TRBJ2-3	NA	TGTGCCAGCAGTCGACGGGAGGCAGGGGCAGATACGCAGTATTTT	CASSRREAGADTQYF
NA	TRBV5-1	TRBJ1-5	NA	TGCGCCAGCAGCCCGGGGGGTGGCAATCAGCCCCAGCATTTT	CASSPGGGNQPQHF
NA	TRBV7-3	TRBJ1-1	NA	TGTGCCAGCAGCTTATTCGAAGGTTCCCCTGAAGCTTTCTTT	CASSLFEGSPEAFF
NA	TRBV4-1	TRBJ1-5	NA	TGTGCCAGCAGCCAAGATCCCGGCGGTCCCCAGCATTTT	CASSQDPGGPQHF
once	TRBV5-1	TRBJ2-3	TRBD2	TGCGCCAGCAGCCCCGGGACTAGCGGGAGAAGCACAGATACGCAGTATTTT	CASSPGTSGRSTDTQYF
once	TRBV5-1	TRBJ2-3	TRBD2	TGCGCCAGCAGTTTTGGGACTAGCGGTCACACAGATACGCAGTATTTT	CASSFGTSGHTDTQYF
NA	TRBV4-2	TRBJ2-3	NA	TGTGCCAGCAGCCAAGATAGGGATACGCAGTATTTT	CASSQDRDTQYF
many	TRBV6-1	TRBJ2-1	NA	TGTGCCACCAAAACAGTTCTCCTCTACAATGAGCAGTTCTTC	CATKTVLLYNEQFF
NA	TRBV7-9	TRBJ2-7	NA	TGTGCCAGCAGCCCCGATCGCGGGTCCAGCGAGCAGTACTTC	CASSPDRGSSEQYF
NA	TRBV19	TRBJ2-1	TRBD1	TGTGCCAGTGCACAGGGGTTAGGCTCCTACAATGAGCAGTTCTTC	CASAQGLGSYNEQFF
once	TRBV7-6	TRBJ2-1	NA	TGTGCCAGCAGCTTAGGGGGAGGTGCTTGGAATGAGCAGTTCTTC	CASSLGGGAWNEQFF
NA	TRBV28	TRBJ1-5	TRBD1	TGTGCCAGCAGTTTTAGGGACAGGGTATTTTATAGCAATCAGCCCCAGCATTTT	CASSFRDRVFYSNQPQHF